This T cell receptor (beta chain) was captured in a study of cytomegalovirus exposure and HLA in healthy donors. Study outcomes and limitations: Confirmation was obtained in vitro that a few CMV-associated chains are specific for CMV antigens. Analyses of presence/absence relied on an assumption of roughly uniform sequencing depth across donors. A missense variant in DCLRE1C was later tied to TCR beta V- and J-gene trimming. The number of N-insertions in an Asian-associated ancestry cluster was reportedly below the approximately 690-donor mean in a later analysis.

This clone was picked up a small number of times. What it binds is unknown. The PCR employed 60 Vbeta primers together with 13 Jbeta primers. TCRdb's table, derived via immunoSEQ multiplex PCR, lists solely in-frame clones and lacks some. The sample lists roughly 66,000 clones, approximately 58% seen once, with around 3% in the top ten. The sequencing sample was made of PBMCs. This receptor was obtained from a woman between 50 and 59 years old in good health and CMV-seronegative.

CDR3 protein: CASSLAQKTYEQYF. The DNA for the CDR3 is TGTGCCAGCAGCTTAGCACAGAAGACCTACGAGCAGTACTTC. The V gene is TRBV7-6, the J gene TRBJ2-7; D is uncertain. V was trimmed by 0 bases and J by 2 bases, leaving 8 bases between them. The CDR3 spans 14 residues. Germline CDR1 reads SGHVS; CDR2 reads FNYEAQ.